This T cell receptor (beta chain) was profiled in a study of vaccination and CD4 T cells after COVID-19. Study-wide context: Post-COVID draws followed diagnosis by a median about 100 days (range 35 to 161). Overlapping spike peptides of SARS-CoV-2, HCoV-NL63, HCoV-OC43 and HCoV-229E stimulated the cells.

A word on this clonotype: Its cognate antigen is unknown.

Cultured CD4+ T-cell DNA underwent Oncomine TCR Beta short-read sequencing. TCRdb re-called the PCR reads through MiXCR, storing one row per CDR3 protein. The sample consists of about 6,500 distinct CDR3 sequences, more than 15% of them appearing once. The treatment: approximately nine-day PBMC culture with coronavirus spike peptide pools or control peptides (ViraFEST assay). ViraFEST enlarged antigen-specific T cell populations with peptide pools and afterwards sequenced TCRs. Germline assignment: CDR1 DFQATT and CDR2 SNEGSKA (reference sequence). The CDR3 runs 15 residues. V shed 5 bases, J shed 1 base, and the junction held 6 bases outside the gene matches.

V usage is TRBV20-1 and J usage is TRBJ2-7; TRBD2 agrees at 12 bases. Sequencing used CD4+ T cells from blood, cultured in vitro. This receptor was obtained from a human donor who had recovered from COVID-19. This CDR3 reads CSAPPGTSGSYEQYF. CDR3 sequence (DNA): TGCAGTGCTCCCCCCGGGACTAGCGGGTCCTACGAGCAGTACTTC.